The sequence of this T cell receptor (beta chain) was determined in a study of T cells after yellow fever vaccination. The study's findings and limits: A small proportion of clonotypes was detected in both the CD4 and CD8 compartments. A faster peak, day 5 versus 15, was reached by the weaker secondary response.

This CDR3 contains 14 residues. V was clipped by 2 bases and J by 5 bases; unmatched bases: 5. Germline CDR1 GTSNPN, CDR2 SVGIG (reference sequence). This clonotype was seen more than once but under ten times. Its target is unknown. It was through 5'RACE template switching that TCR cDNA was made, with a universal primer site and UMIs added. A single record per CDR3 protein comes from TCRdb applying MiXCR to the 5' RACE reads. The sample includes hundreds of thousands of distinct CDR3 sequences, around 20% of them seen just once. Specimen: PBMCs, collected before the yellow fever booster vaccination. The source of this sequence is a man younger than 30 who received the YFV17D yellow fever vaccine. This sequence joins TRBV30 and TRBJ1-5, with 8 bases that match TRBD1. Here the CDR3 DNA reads TGTGCCTGGAGTCGACAGGGGTACGATCAGCCCCAGCATTTT. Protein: CAWSRQGYDQPQHF.